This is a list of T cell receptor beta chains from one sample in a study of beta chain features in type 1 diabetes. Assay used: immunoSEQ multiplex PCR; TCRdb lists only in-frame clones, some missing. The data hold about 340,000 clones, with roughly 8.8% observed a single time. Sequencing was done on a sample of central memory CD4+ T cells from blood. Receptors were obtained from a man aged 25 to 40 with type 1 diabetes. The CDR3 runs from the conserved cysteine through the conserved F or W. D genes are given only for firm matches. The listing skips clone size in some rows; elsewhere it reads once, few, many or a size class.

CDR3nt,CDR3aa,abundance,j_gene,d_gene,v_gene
TGCGCCAGCAGCCAAGGAGGGCGCAATCAGCCCCAGCATTTT,CASSQGGRNQPQHF,many,TRBJ1-5,-,TRBV4-3
TGTGCCAGCAGCTCGGGAGTAAGGAGGGTTACGCAGTATTTT,CASSSGVRRVTQYF,-,TRBJ2-3,-,TRBV11-2
TGCGCCAGCAGCCAACTAAAGGGACCCAGCTATGGCTACACCTTC,CASSQLKGPSYGYTF,many,TRBJ1-2,-,TRBV4-3
TGTGCCTGGAGTGTATTGGGGGGAACCACAGATACGCAGTATTTT,CAWSVLGGTTDTQYF,-,TRBJ2-3,-,TRBV30
TGTGCCAGCAGCTTGATCCAGCACACCGGGGAGCTGTTTTTT,CASSLIQHTGELFF,few,TRBJ2-2,-,TRBV7-2
TGTGCCAGCAGTGAATATGAAATGGGAGCTTTCTTT,CASSEYEMGAFF,few,TRBJ1-1,-,TRBV25-1
TGTGCCAGCAGTTACTCGGGACAGGGTTGGGGCTATGGCTACACCTTC,CASSYSGQGWGYGYTF,-,TRBJ1-2,TRBD1,TRBV6-5
TGTGCCAGCAGCGTCCAAAACTCTGGAAACACCATATATTTT,CASSVQNSGNTIYF,few,TRBJ1-3,-,TRBV7-2
TGTGCCAGCAGCCCGGCCTTCACTAACTATGGCTACACCTTC,CASSPAFTNYGYTF,-,TRBJ1-2,-,TRBV27
TGTGCCAGCAGCTTAGGGACGCAAGAGACCCAGTACTTC,CASSLGTQETQYF,few,TRBJ2-5,-,TRBV7-9
TGTGCCAGCAGCTTATACGGCGGGGGGGCCTACAATGAGCAGTTCTTC,CASSLYGGGAYNEQFF,-,TRBJ2-1,TRBD2,TRBV7-2
TGCGCCAGCAGCCAAGAAAAAACAGGGACGGATACGCAGTATTTT,CASSQEKTGTDTQYF,-,TRBJ2-3,-,TRBV4-3
TGTGCCAGCAGCGTAAGCAAAACGGGCTACGAGCAGTACTTC,CASSVSKTGYEQYF,few,TRBJ2-7,-,TRBV9
TGTGCCAGCAGTTACTCAACAAGTTATGGCTACACCTTC,CASSYSTSYGYTF,-,TRBJ1-2,-,TRBV6-5
TGTGCCAGCAGCTTTGGACAGACCTACGAGCAGTACTTC,CASSFGQTYEQYF,few,TRBJ2-7,-,TRBV7-2
TGTGCCAGCAGTTACTCCCTTGAAGCTTTCTTT,CASSYSLEAFF,-,TRBJ1-1,-,TRBV6-5
TGTGCCAGCAGCTTCCGGGGGGGCTCCGAGCAGTACTTC,CASSFRGGSEQYF,few,TRBJ2-7,TRBD2,TRBV11-2
TGTGCCAGCAGTTACGCGGGGAGATCGAACACTGAAGCTTTCTTT,CASSYAGRSNTEAFF,-,TRBJ1-1,-,TRBV6-6
TGCGCCAGCAGCTTGTCTAGCGGGGGGGCCGCAGATACGCAGTATTTT,CASSLSSGGAADTQYF,few,TRBJ2-3,TRBD2,TRBV5-1
TGCAGCGTTCACCCCGGGACAGGGGGCACAGATACGCAGTATTTT,CSVHPGTGGTDTQYF,few,TRBJ2-3,TRBD1,TRBV29-1
TGTGCCAGCAGCGAACTAGGGGGAGCAACTAATGAAAAACTGTTTTTT,CASSELGGATNEKLFF,-,TRBJ1-4,-,TRBV7-2
TGTGCCAGCAGCCCCGGTCCCGGGACCGAGCAGTTCTTC,CASSPGPGTEQFF,few,TRBJ2-1,-,TRBV7-9
TGTGCCAGCAGTTCGAGGACAGGGCGAGAGACCCAGTACTTC,CASSSRTGRETQYF,few,TRBJ2-5,TRBD1,TRBV6-6
TGTGCCAGCAGCTCCTACACGAGCTCTGGAAACACCATATATTTT,CASSSYTSSGNTIYF,few,TRBJ1-3,-,TRBV7-9
TGTGCCAGCAGTCCAACAGGGGGGACGGGAAACACCATATATTTT,CASSPTGGTGNTIYF,-,TRBJ1-3,TRBD1,TRBV28
TGTGCCAGCAGCTTGGGGGGTACTGGGAACATTCAGTACTTC,CASSLGGTGNIQYF,-,TRBJ2-4,-,TRBV7-9
TGTGCCAGCAGCTTAGGGAAGGGCTTCGGGGGAGATACAGATACGCAGTATTTT,CASSLGKGFGGDTDTQYF,-,TRBJ2-3,-,TRBV11-3
TGTGCCAGCAGCCGGGACAGCTCCTACAATGAGCAGTTCTTC,CASSRDSSYNEQFF,-,TRBJ2-1,TRBD1,TRBV2